This T cell receptor (beta chain) comes out of a study of T cell changes during pregnancy in multiple sclerosis. The CDR3 has 15 amino acids. With 4 bases removed from V and 3 bases from J, the gap between germline ends came to 12 bases. Germline CDR1 and CDR2: KGHSH and LQKENI. Sequencing used immunoSEQ multiplex PCR; TCRdb keeps in-frame clones, though not all of them. This table holds 70,000 to 100,000 clones, 90% to 95% found once. The rearrangement joins TRBV18 to TRBJ2-2, with D possibly matching TRBD1 (5 bases). This sequence originates from a female donor with multiple sclerosis, enrolled in a pregnancy study. The material sequenced was peripheral blood, taken in the first trimester of pregnancy. The CDR3 region has the DNA TGTGCCAGCTCACTCCGCCAGGGTGACACCGGGGAGCTGTTTTTT. Residues: CASSLRQGDTGELFF.